The next 32 T cell receptor beta chains were all read from a single sample in a study of blood T cell repertoires in COVID-19. TCRdb's copy holds only in-frame clones and misses some; the assay was immunoSEQ multiplex PCR. Of approximately 85,000 clones in the sample, approximately 90% are singletons; the top ten hold approximately 2.2%. Sequenced sample: peripheral blood. These receptors were collected from a man in his fifties or sixties with acute or convalescent COVID-19.

CDR3 DNA: TGTGCCAGCTCACCGGAGGCAGGACTCAATTCACCCCTCCACTTT. It codes for CASSPEAGLNSPLHF. This sequence joins TRBV18 and TRBJ1-6; the D is unclear. Per germline, CDR1 KGHSH and CDR2 LQKENI. The CDR3 runs 15 residues. The germline V and J ends were trimmed by 3 bases and 7 bases, with 13 bases remaining between them.

The V call is TRBV28, the J call TRBJ2-7, with 8 nucleotides matching TRBD1. The CDR3 is 15 amino acids. The germline CDR1 and CDR2 sequences are MDHEN and SYDVKM. V shed 4 bases, J shed 0 bases, and the junction held 5 bases outside the gene matches. CDR3 protein: CASSSRTGSSYEQYF. CDR3 nucleotide sequence: TGTGCCAGCAGTTCCCGGACAGGGAGCTCCTACGAGCAGTACTTC.

This chain links TRBV4-3 with TRBJ1-5; 9 bases fit TRBD1. Germline loops: CDR1 LGHNA, CDR2 YSLEER. Germline trimming cut 1 base from V and 4 bases from J; bases unmatched to any gene: 2. The CDR3 spans 15 residues. The CDR3 region is CASSQGTGENQPQHF. DNA of the CDR3: TGCGCCAGCAGCCAAGGGACAGGGGAGAATCAGCCCCAGCATTTT.

CDR3 nucleotides: TGTGCCAGCAGTGGAGAACAGGGGGGGCCCCAGCATTTT. Its translation is CASSGEQGGPQHF. The rearrangement joins TRBV6-4 to TRBJ1-5, with 8 bases identical to TRBD1. The V gene's germline CDR1 is MRHNA and CDR2 SNTAGT. V was clipped by 4 bases and J by 9 bases; unmatched bases: 5. The CDR3 has 13 residues.

This clone is a singleton in its sample. CDR3 loop: CASSLEGAPGQPQHF. The CDR3 coding sequence is TGCGCCAGCAGCTTGGAGGGGGCGCCCGGTCAGCCCCAGCATTTT. The V and J genes are TRBV5-1 and TRBJ1-5; 7 bases are a match to TRBD1. The CDR3 runs 15 residues. Germline CDR1 is SGHRS and CDR2 is YFSETQ. The trim removed 0 bases at V and 6 bases at J, leaving 6 bases unmatched.

Concerning this clone: Other DNA sequences in this specimen translate into the identical CDR3. V is TRBV7-2 and J is TRBJ1-1, with a possible D match to TRBD1 (5 bases). Between the trimmed V and J ends, which lost 1 base and 5 bases, there was a span of 11 bases. There are 14 residues in the CDR3. Germline V lookup: CDR1 SGHTA, CDR2 FQGNSA. CDR3 bases: TGTGCCAGCAGCTTAGGGTCGGGGGGTACTGAAGCTTTCTTT. It specifies CASSLGSGGTEAFF.

The CDR3 reads CASRNRGNNQPQHF. Written as DNA, the CDR3 is TGTGCCAGCAGGAACAGGGGCAACAATCAGCCCCAGCATTTT. This chain links TRBV6-5 with TRBJ1-5; 7 positions match TRBD1. From germline, CDR1 is MNHEY and CDR2 SVGAGI. The V gene end was trimmed by 6 bases and the J gene end by 3 bases; junction bases not matched to a gene: 5. The CDR3 runs to 14 residues.

J is TRBJ2-7 and V is TRBV25-1, with TRBD1 as a possible D gene (5 bases). The CDR3 spans 14 residues. With 4 bases removed from V and 4 bases from J, the gap between germline ends came to 14 bases. Germline values: CDR1 MGHDK, CDR2 SYGVNS. The CDR3 bases are TGTGCCAGCAGTGTGGCGACAGAACCTTACGAGCAGTACTTC. Its protein product is CASSVATEPYEQYF.

This sequence joins TRBV27 and TRBJ2-5; TRBD1 aligns across 9 bases. The V and J ends lost 1 base and 3 bases, in that order; junction bases with no gene match: 9. Per the germline V gene, CDR1 is MNHEY and CDR2 is SMNVEV (reference sequence). There are 17 residues in the CDR3. The CDR3 DNA reads TGTGCCAGCAGTTTATGGGGACAGGGCGGTTCAGAAGAGACCCAGTACTTC. It is translated as CASSLWGQGGSEETQYF.

The V and J genes are TRBV24-1 and TRBJ2-6, with 9 bases identical to TRBD1. Germline CDR1 KGHDR, CDR2 SFDVKD. V lost 3 bases, J lost 1 base, and 6 bases stayed unmatched. This CDR3 has 18 amino acids. The CDR3 sequence: CATSDVGQGGSGANVLTF. CDR3 in DNA: TGTGCCACCAGTGATGTGGGACAGGGTGGGTCTGGGGCCAACGTCCTGACTTTC.

The V gene is TRBV6-5, the J gene TRBJ1-2, with TRBD1 matching over 9 bases. CDR1 is MNHEY, CDR2 SVGAGI, per germline. J gave up 5 bases and V 8 bases, and 12 bases lay outside the gene matches. CDR3 size: 15 residues. CDR3 loop: CASSRRTGAGYGYTF. CDR3 sequence (DNA): TGTGCCAGCTCGAGAAGGACAGGGGCTGGGTATGGCTACACCTTC.

This chain joins TRBV5-1 and TRBJ1-1, with 10 bases matching TRBD1. Losses at the gene ends were 4 bases for V and 4 bases for J; bases not matched to a gene: 7. Germline V gives CDR1 SGHRS, CDR2 YFSETQ. The CDR3 runs 15 residues. The CDR3 sequence is CASSPSGTGATEAFF. In nucleotides, the CDR3 is TGCGCCAGCAGCCCCTCCGGGACAGGGGCCACTGAAGCTTTCTTT.

The chain uses TRBV25-1 and TRBJ1-1; D gene uncertain. V dropped 1 base and J dropped 1 base, with 7 bases sitting between them. This CDR3 spans 14 amino acids. Germline V CDR1 and CDR2: MGHDK, SYGVNS. DNA for the CDR3: TGTGCCAGCAGTGAATTTGGCAAGAACACTGAAGCTTTCTTT. Amino acids: CASSEFGKNTEAFF.

Only one count was recorded for this clone. V is TRBV19 and J is TRBJ1-5, with D possibly being TRBD1 (5 bases). V lost 7 bases and J 5 bases, leaving 21 bases between the germline ends. The CDR3 sequence is 16 residues long. Germline CDR1 and CDR2: LNHDA and SQIVND (reference sequence). CDR3 amino acids: CASKRQGTARYQPQHF. DNA for the CDR3: TGTGCCAGTAAAAGGCAGGGTACGGCGAGATATCAGCCCCAGCATTTT.

This chain connects TRBV5-6 to TRBJ2-3, with 7 bases matching TRBD2. CDR1 is SGHDT, CDR2 YYEEEE, per germline. The CDR3 is made up of 17 amino acids. The junction had 14 bases not matched to a gene; V was cut back by 3 bases and J by 4 bases. As DNA, the CDR3 is TGTGCCAGCAGCTCTTTAGGGACTATCATCAATGCAGATACGCAGTATTTT. Protein: CASSSLGTIINADTQYF. Full variable domain (remainder filled in from reference TRBV5-6 and TRBJ2-3): DAGVTQSPTHLIKTRGQQVTLRCSPKSGHDTVSWYQQALGQGPQFIFQYYEEEERQRGNFPDRFSGHQFPNYSSELNVNALLLGDSALYLCASSSLGTIINADTQYFGPGTRLTVL.

This sequence joins TRBV7-3 and TRBJ2-5; 8 bases agree with TRBD2. The V gene end was trimmed by 5 bases and the J gene end by 7 bases; junction bases not matched to a gene: 24. The CDR3 contains 19 residues. From germline, CDR1 is SGHTA and CDR2 FQGTGA. For the CDR3, the DNA is TGTGCCAGCAGCCCCCTACTCCACTTCGGGACTAGTTCCTTCGGGACCCAGTACTTC. This encodes CASSPLLHFGTSSFGTQYF.

Only one count was recorded for this clone. The chain links TRBV7-8 to TRBJ2-1, with TRBD1 matching 7 bases. The trim removed 4 bases at V and 2 bases at J, leaving 11 bases unmatched. Per germline, CDR1 SGHVS and CDR2 FQNEAQ. The CDR3 extends over 17 amino acids. CDR3 sequence reads: CASSSTRTGRTYNEQFF. CDR3 coding DNA: TGTGCCAGCAGCTCAACGCGGACAGGTAGGACCTACAATGAGCAGTTCTTC.

The chain is built from TRBV10-3 and TRBJ1-5; D gene ambiguous. The CDR3 is made up of 15 amino acids. Germline CDR1 ENHRY, CDR2 SYGVKD. Trimming took 3 bases from V and 3 from J, leaving 12 bases between them. The CDR3 region is CAISDRNGVNQPQHF. The CDR3 nucleotides read TGTGCCATCAGTGATCGGAACGGGGTCAATCAGCCCCAGCATTTT.

The genes are TRBV14 and TRBJ1-4, with D possibly being TRBD1 (5 bases). V was clipped by 1 base and J by 7 bases, with 13 bases between them. This CDR3 contains 15 residues. Per the germline V gene, CDR1 is SGHDN and CDR2 is FVKESK. DNA of the CDR3: TGTGCCAGCAGCCAAGGCGGGGGACGGAGTGAAAAACTGTTTTTT. This sequence encodes CASSQGGGRSEKLFF. Together with reference TRBV14 and TRBJ1-4, the CDR3 gives the full variable domain: EAGVTQFPSHSVIEKGQTVTLRCDPISGHDNLYWYRRVMGKEIKFLLHFVKESKQDESGMPNNRFLAERTGGTYSTLKVQPAELEDSGVYFCASSQGGGRSEKLFFGSGTQLSVL.

This chain joins TRBV4-2 and TRBJ2-7; the match to TRBD2 covers 7 bases. The CDR3 consists of 15 residues. Unmatched junction bases numbered 5, after V lost 1 base and J lost 2 bases. CDR1 and CDR2 (germline): LGHNA, YNFKEQ. CDR3 nucleotides: TGTGCCAGCAGCCAAGGGGGGGGTCCTCCCTACGAGCAGTACTTC. This encodes CASSQGGGPPYEQYF.

This chain uses TRBV4-1 with TRBJ2-2, with 7 bases aligning to TRBD1. The germline V gene has CDR1 MGHRA and CDR2 YSYEKL. J lost 3 bases, V lost 4 bases, and 5 bases had no gene match. This CDR3 is 15 amino acids long. The CDR3 nucleotides read TGCGCCAGCAGCCTTGGGACAGAGTACACCGGGGAGCTGTTTTTT. This encodes CASSLGTEYTGELFF.

The chain combines TRBV19 with TRBJ2-2, with D tentatively TRBD1 (6 bases). Germline lookup yields CDR1 LNHDA and CDR2 SQIVND (reference sequence). This CDR3 contains 14 residues. Trimming pared 8 bases from V and 0 bases from J, leaving 10 bases between. CDR3 sequence reads: CASHKGANTGELFF. The CDR3 coding sequence is TGTGCCAGTCACAAGGGGGCGAACACCGGGGAGCTGTTTTTT.

The chain employs TRBV28 and TRBJ2-1; 12 positions match TRBD2. Per the germline V gene, CDR1 is MDHEN and CDR2 is SYDVKM. The CDR3 is made up of 16 amino acids. Unmatched junction bases numbered 6, after V lost 6 bases and J lost 3 bases. The CDR3 sequence: CASRSLTSGSYNEQFF. In nucleotides, the CDR3 is TGTGCCAGCAGGTCCTTGACTAGCGGGAGCTACAATGAGCAGTTCTTC.

The chain combines TRBV6-6 with TRBJ2-1; D is possibly TRBD2 (5 bases). From germline, CDR1 is MNHNY and CDR2 SVGAGI (reference sequence). Deletions cut 7 bases from V and 6 bases from J, with 13 bases between. This CDR3 region has 13 residues. CDR3 in DNA: TGTGCCAGCAAGGACGGACTTCCCAATGAGCAGTTCTTC. Its translation: CASKDGLPNEQFF.

This clone is medium-sized within its sample. The V and J genes are TRBV11-2 and TRBJ2-1; D is perhaps TRBD2 (5 bases). Trimming cost V 5 bases and J 7 bases, with 12 bases left between them. Germline loops: CDR1 SGHAT, CDR2 FQNNGV. The CDR3 totals 13 residues. The CDR3 DNA sequence: TGTGCCAGCAGCCCTTGGACGGGGAATGAGCAGTTCTTC. Translated: CASSPWTGNEQFF. The full variable domain, rest sourced from reference TRBV11-2 and TRBJ2-1, is EAGVAQSPRYKIIEKRQSVAFWCNPISGHATLYWYQQILGQGPKLLIQFQNNGVVDDSQLPKDRFSAERLKGVDSTLKIQPAKLEDSAVYLCASSPWTGNEQFFGPGTRLTVL.

The chain is built from TRBV18 and TRBJ2-2; 8 bases line up with TRBD2. V was clipped by 4 bases and J by 6 bases; unmatched bases: 10. The CDR3 has 16 amino acids. Germline V CDR1 and CDR2: KGHSH, LQKENI. The CDR3 here is CASSLRAGVTPGELFF. The CDR3 region has the DNA TGTGCCAGCTCACTGAGAGCGGGAGTGACACCCGGGGAGCTGTTTTTT.

This sequence joins TRBV4-3 and TRBJ2-3, with 11 bases identical to TRBD2. J lost 4 bases, V lost 0 bases, and 3 bases had no gene match. The length of the CDR3 is 16 residues. The germline V gene encodes CDR1 LGHNA and CDR2 YSLEER. CDR3 bases: TGCGCCAGCAGCCAAGATTTAGCGGGGGGGCCAGATACGCAGTATTTT. Translating gives CASSQDLAGGPDTQYF.

The chain combines TRBV5-6 with TRBJ1-3; a weak D match, TRBD1 (6 bases). Looked up from germline, CDR1 is SGHDT and CDR2 is YYEEEE. CDR3 size: 15 residues. V was trimmed by 4 bases and J by 5 bases, leaving 16 bases between them. CDR3 sequence (DNA): TGTGCCAGCAGCCCGGGGTGGACAGCCAGAAACACCATATATTTT. Its protein is CASSPGWTARNTIYF.

This chain links TRBV6-2 or TRBV6-3 with TRBJ1-6; TRBD1 matches at 7 bases. Trimming at V came to 3 bases and at J to 11 bases, leaving 10 bases not matched to a gene. Per germline, CDR1 MNHEY and CDR2 SVGEGT. The CDR3 is 15 residues long. The CDR3 loop is CASSYGGQLKPPLHF. CDR3 DNA sequence: TGTGCCAGCAGTTATGGGGGACAGCTCAAACCACCCCTCCACTTT.

The gene calls are TRBV5-1 and TRBJ1-4, with D maybe TRBD1 (6 bases). V was trimmed by 4 bases and J by 4 bases, leaving 17 bases between them. Per germline, CDR1 SGHRS and CDR2 YFSETQ. This CDR3 is 16 amino acids long. The CDR3 DNA reads as TGCGCCAGCAGCCCGCAGGACAGCTCTCTTAATGAAAAACTGTTTTTT. It yields the protein CASSPQDSSLNEKLFF.

The J gene is TRBJ1-2, the V gene TRBV2; D might be TRBD1 (5 bases). The length of the CDR3 is 13 residues. Germline-derived CDR1 and CDR2 are SNHLY and FYNNEI. V was pared by 4 bases and J by 8 bases, with 14 bases between. The CDR3 nucleotides are TGTGCCAGCAGTGGCGACAGTGGAGGGGGCTACACCTTC. Amino acid sequence: CASSGDSGGGYTF.

The J gene is TRBJ1-2, the V gene TRBV6-5; 9 nucleotides line up with TRBD1. The CDR3 covers 14 residues. With 6 bases clipped from V and 4 bases from J, the junction kept 6 bases outside the gene matches. The germline V gene has CDR1 MNHEY and CDR2 SVGAGI. CDR3 protein: CASRLGQGIYGYTF. The CDR3 nucleotides read TGTGCCAGCAGACTCGGACAGGGGATCTATGGCTACACCTTC.